These 11 T cell receptor beta chains came from one sample sequenced in a study of follicular helper T cells after annual influenza vaccination. Here immunoSEQ multiplex PCR was the method, and the copy in TCRdb shows in-frame clones only, minus some. The table has 420 or so clones, roughly four fifths seen once. The sample's time point: 2015-2016 season, pre-vaccination. Sample: CXCR5+ CD38+ circulating T follicular helper cells from blood, taken on the day of influenza vaccination. Sample subset: circulating Tfh, non-naive CD4+CXCR5+PD-1+ (ICOS+CD38+ or ICOS-CD38-). The receptors derive from an adult who received the influenza vaccine.

The chain carries TRBV10-2 and TRBJ2-3; 11 bases map to TRBD2. V lost 7 bases, J lost 1 base, and 7 bases stayed unmatched. This CDR3 contains 16 residues. The germline V gene has CDR1 WSHSY and CDR2 SAAADI. CDR3 DNA sequence: TGCGCCAGCACCCCCGGGACTAGCGGACGCACAGATACGCAGTATTTT. Amino acids: CASTPGTSGRTDTQYF.

This clone was recorded a few times. The rearrangement links TRBV5-8 to TRBJ2-6, with no clear D. The CDR3 contains 17 residues. The germline V gene encodes CDR1 SGHTS and CDR2 YDEGEE. Trimming took 7 bases from V and 5 from J, leaving 22 bases between them. The CDR3 sequence: CASGIVHTQSRANVLTF. Here the CDR3 DNA reads TGTGCCAGCGGAATAGTTCACACACAAAGTCGGGCCAACGTCCTGACTTTC.

J is TRBJ1-4 and V is TRBV2; D is perhaps TRBD1 (5 bases). With 5 bases removed from V and 7 bases from J, the gap between germline ends came to 11 bases. The CDR3 extends over 13 amino acids. Germline values: CDR1 SNHLY, CDR2 FYNNEI. The CDR3 bases are TGTGCCAGCAGTAGGGGAGGTGGTGAAAAACTGTTTTTT. Translating it yields CASSRGGGEKLFF.

This rearrangement joins TRBV5-5 to TRBJ2-1, with D tentatively TRBD2 (6 bases). CDR3 length: 13 amino acids. From germline, CDR1 is SGHKS and CDR2 YYEKEE (reference sequence). V was pared by 4 bases and J by 4 bases, with 9 bases between. The CDR3 sequence is CASSGTGYNEQFF. The CDR3, as DNA: TGTGCCAGCAGCGGGACTGGTTACAATGAGCAGTTCTTC. The variable domain in full, completed from reference TRBV5-5 and TRBJ2-1, reads DAGVTQSPTHLIKTRGQQVTLRCSPISGHKSVSWYQQVLGQGPQFIFQYYEKEERGRGNFPDRFSARQFPNYSSELNVNALLLGDSALYLCASSGTGYNEQFFGPGTRLTVL.

This chain links TRBV27 with TRBJ2-1; 13 nucleotides agree with TRBD2. The CDR3 is 22 amino acids. CDR1 is MNHEY, CDR2 SMNVEV, per germline (reference sequence). With 3 bases clipped from V and 0 bases from J, the junction kept 17 bases outside the gene matches. The DNA for the CDR3 is TGTGCCAGCAGTTTCAGGACTAGCGGGAGTAGAGTACGTGCAGTCTCCTACAATGAGCAGTTCTTC. Protein: CASSFRTSGSRVRAVSYNEQFF.

This clone was detected only once. The chain couples TRBV11-2 to TRBJ2-6; D unclear. CDR1 is SGHAT, CDR2 FQNNGV, per germline. V was trimmed by 2 bases and J by 1 base, leaving 0 bases between them. CDR3 length: 13 residues. This chain's CDR3 is CASSLSGANVLTF. The CDR3, as DNA: TGTGCCAGCAGCTTATCTGGGGCCAACGTCCTGACTTTC. Complete variable domain (other parts from reference TRBV11-2 and TRBJ2-6): EAGVAQSPRYKIIEKRQSVAFWCNPISGHATLYWYQQILGQGPKLLIQFQNNGVVDDSQLPKDRFSAERLKGVDSTLKIQPAKLEDSAVYLCASSLSGANVLTFGAGSRLTVL.

The rearrangement uses TRBV19 and TRBJ1-4; D call uncertain. Germline V gene sequence: CDR1 LNHDA, CDR2 SQIVND (reference sequence). Trimming removed 6 bases at V and 2 bases at J, with 16 bases between. The CDR3 extends over 16 amino acids. This CDR3 is CASSLAGRATNEKLFF. CDR3 in DNA: TGTGCCAGTAGCCTTGCTGGGAGGGCGACTAATGAAAAACTGTTTTTT.

The CDR3 is CASSNRGSGTEAFF. As DNA, the CDR3 is TGTGCCAGCAGTAACAGGGGCTCGGGCACTGAAGCTTTCTTT. The V and J genes are TRBV2 and TRBJ1-1, with 7 nucleotides matching TRBD1. Germline values: CDR1 SNHLY, CDR2 FYNNEI. Trimming at V came to 5 bases and at J to 4 bases, leaving 7 bases not matched to a gene. CDR3 length: 14 amino acids.

This chain joins TRBV28 and TRBJ1-5; D is perhaps TRBD1 (6 bases). Trimming cost V 3 bases and J 4 bases, with 16 bases left between them. This CDR3 has 16 residues. Germline loops: CDR1 MDHEN, CDR2 SYDVKM. The CDR3 DNA is TGTGCCAGCAGTTTCCGGGGACACGGAAATAATCAGCCCCAGCATTTT. Amino acids: CASSFRGHGNNQPQHF. The full variable domain, completed using reference TRBV28 and TRBJ1-5, is DVKVTQSSRYLVKRTGEKVFLECVQDMDHENMFWYRQDPGLGLRLIYFSYDVKMKEKGDIPEGYSVSREKKERFSLILESASTNQTSMYLCASSFRGHGNNQPQHFGDGTRLSIL.

The chain uses TRBV4-1 and TRBJ2-2; 15 nucleotides agree with TRBD2. Germline V CDR1 and CDR2: MGHRA, YSYEKL. There are 20 residues in the CDR3. V trimming: 0 bases; J trimming: 8 bases; junction bases outside the gene matches: 13. DNA of the CDR3: TGCGCCAGCAGCCAAGACCCGAGGACTAGCGGGAGGGCTTCTGGGGGGGAGCTGTTTTTT. Translated: CASSQDPRTSGRASGGELFF.

The chain combines TRBV7-8 with TRBJ1-4; D is uncertain. The CDR3 consists of 15 residues. Germline values: CDR1 SGHVS, CDR2 FQNEAQ. Trimming stripped 7 bases from V and 8 bases from J, with 20 bases between. Written as DNA, the CDR3 is TGTGCCAGCACATCTTCCGGACGCAGCGGGGAAAAACTGTTTTTT. It is translated as CASTSSGRSGEKLFF.